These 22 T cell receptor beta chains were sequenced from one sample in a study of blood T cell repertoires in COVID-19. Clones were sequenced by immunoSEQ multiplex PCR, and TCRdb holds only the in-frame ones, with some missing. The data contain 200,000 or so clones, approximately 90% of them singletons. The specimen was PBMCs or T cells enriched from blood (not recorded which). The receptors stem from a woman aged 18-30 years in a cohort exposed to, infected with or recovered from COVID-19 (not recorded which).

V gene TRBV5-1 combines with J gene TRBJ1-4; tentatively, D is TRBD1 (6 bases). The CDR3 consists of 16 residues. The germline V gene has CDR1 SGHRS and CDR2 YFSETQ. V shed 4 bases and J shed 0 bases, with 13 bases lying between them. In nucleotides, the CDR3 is TGCGCCAGCAGCCTACGGACAGTTGCAACTAATGAAAAACTGTTTTTT. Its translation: CASSLRTVATNEKLFF.

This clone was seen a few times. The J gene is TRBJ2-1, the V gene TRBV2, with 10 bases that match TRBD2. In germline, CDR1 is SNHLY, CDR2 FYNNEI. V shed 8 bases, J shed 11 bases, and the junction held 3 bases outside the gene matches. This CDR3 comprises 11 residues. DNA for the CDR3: TGTGCCAGCGCACTAGCGGGGAAGCAGTTCTTC. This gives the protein CASALAGKQFF.

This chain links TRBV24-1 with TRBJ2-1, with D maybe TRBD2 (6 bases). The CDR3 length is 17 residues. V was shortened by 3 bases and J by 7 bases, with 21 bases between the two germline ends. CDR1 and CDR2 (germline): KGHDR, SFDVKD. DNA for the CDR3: TGTGCCACCAGTGATCGGGGGTCAACTCCGTGGAGGAATGAGCAGTTCTTC. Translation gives CATSDRGSTPWRNEQFF.

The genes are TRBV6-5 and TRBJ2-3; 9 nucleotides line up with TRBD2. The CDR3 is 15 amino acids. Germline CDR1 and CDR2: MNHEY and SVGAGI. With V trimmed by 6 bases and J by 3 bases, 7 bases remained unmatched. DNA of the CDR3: TGTGCCAGCAGCCCAAAGCGGGGGGCTACAGATACGCAGTATTTT. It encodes CASSPKRGATDTQYF.

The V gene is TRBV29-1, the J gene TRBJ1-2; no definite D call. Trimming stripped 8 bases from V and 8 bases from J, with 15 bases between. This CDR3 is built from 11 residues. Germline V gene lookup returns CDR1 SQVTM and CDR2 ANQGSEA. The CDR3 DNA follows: TGCAGCACTGGTCCGGAGGGAGGCTACACCTTC. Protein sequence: CSTGPEGGYTF.

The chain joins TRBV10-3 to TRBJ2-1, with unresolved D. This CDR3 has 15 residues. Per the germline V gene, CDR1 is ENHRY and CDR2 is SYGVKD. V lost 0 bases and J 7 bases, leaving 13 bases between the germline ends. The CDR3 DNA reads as TGTGCCATCAGTGAGTCCCCCGAGCGTTTGAATGAGCAGTTCTTC. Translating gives CAISESPERLNEQFF.

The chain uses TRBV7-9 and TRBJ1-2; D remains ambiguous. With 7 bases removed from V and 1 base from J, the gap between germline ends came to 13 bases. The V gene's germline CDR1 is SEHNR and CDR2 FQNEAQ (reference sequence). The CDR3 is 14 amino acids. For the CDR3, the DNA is TGTGCCAGCATAAGGTCGCAGGATAACTATGGCTACACCTTC. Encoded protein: CASIRSQDNYGYTF.

The CDR3 region has the DNA TGTGCCAGCAGCCCTGTCCCGGGACAGGGGATCTATGGCTACACCTTC. Its translation is CASSPVPGQGIYGYTF. The rearrangement uses TRBV7-9 and TRBJ1-2; 10 nucleotides match TRBD1. Germline assignment: CDR1 SEHNR and CDR2 FQNEAQ (reference sequence). V dropped 5 bases and J dropped 4; count of bases not matched to a gene: 10. CDR3 length equals 16 residues. The entire variable domain, with the rest obtained from reference TRBV7-9 and TRBJ1-2, is as follows: DTGVSQNPRHKITKRGQNVTFRCDPISEHNRLYWYRQTLGQGPEFLTYFQNEAQLEKSRLLSDRFSAERPKGSFSTLEIQRTEQGDSAMYLCASSPVPGQGIYGYTFGSGTRLTVV.

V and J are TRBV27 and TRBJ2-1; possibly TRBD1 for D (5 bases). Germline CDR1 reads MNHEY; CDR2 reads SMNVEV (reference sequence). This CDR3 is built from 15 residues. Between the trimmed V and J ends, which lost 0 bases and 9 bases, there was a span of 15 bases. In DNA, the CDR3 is TGTGCCAGCAGTTTATCTACCGGATATGACAGTGAGCAGTTCTTC. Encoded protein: CASSLSTGYDSEQFF.

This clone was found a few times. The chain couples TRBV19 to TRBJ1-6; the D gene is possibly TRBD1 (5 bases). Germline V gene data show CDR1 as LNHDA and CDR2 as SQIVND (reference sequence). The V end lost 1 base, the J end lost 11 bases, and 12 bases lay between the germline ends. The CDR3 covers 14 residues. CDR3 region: CASSIGQGGTPLHF. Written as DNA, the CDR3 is TGTGCCAGTAGTATAGGGCAGGGCGGTACACCCCTCCACTTT.

This CDR3 reads CASRKKTVAPEAFF. The CDR3 region has the DNA TGTGCCAGCAGGAAGAAGACAGTAGCTCCTGAAGCTTTCTTT. The chain has TRBV6-5 and TRBJ1-1; possibly TRBD1 for D (5 bases). V was trimmed by 6 bases and J by 6 bases, leaving 17 bases between them. This CDR3 has 14 residues. Germline CDR1 reads MNHEY; CDR2 reads SVGAGI.

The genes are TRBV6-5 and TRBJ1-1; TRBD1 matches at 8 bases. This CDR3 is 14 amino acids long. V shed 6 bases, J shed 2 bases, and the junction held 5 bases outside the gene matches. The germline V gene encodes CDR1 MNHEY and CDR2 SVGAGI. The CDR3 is CASRSTGGNTEAFF. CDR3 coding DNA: TGTGCCAGCAGATCTACAGGGGGTAACACTGAAGCTTTCTTT.

CDR3 DNA sequence: TGTGCCAGCAGTCTAGGGGTTCCGCCCCAGCATTTT. Protein product: CASSLGVPPQHF. The V call is TRBV28, the J call TRBJ1-5, with D possibly matching TRBD1 (5 bases). Germline V gene data show CDR1 as MDHEN and CDR2 as SYDVKM. The CDR3 is 12 amino acids. Trimming cost V 5 bases and J 9 bases, with 11 bases left between them.

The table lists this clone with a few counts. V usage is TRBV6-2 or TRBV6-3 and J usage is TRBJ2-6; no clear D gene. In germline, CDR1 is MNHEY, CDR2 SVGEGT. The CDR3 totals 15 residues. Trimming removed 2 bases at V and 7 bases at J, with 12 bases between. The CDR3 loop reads CASSYVAVAANVLTF. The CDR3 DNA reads TGTGCCAGCAGTTACGTAGCAGTCGCAGCCAACGTCCTGACTTTC.

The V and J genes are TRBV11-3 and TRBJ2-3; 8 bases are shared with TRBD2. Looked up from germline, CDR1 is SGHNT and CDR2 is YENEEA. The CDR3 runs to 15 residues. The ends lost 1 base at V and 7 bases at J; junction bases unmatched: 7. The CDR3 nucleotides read TGTGCCAGCAGCTTAGGGGCGGGGGGCTTGCATACGCAGTATTTT. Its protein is CASSLGAGGLHTQYF.

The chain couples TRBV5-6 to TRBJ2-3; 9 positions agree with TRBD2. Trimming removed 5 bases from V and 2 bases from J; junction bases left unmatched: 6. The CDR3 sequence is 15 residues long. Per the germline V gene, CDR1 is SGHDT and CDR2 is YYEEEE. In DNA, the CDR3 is TGTGCCAGCAGTTTCCTAGCGGGAAACACAGATACGCAGTATTTT. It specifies CASSFLAGNTDTQYF.

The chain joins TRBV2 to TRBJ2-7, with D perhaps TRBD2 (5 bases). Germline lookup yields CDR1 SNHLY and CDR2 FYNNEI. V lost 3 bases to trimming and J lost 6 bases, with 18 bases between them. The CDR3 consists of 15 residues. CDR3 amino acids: CASSDGRTRVLEQYF. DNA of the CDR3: TGTGCCAGCAGTGATGGGCGGACGAGGGTACTCGAGCAGTACTTC.

The CDR3 nucleotides are TGTGCCAGCACCAGACCCGGGACAGGGGTTTATGGCTACACCTTC. Protein: CASTRPGTGVYGYTF. J is TRBJ1-2 and V is TRBV2, with 10 bases that match TRBD1. The CDR3 loop spans 15 amino acids. V lost 7 bases and J lost 5; bases outside the gene matches: 10. Per the germline V gene, CDR1 is SNHLY and CDR2 is FYNNEI.

CDR3 residues: CASSMDSQLYSPLHF. The CDR3 region has the DNA TGTGCCAGCAGTATGGACAGCCAACTTTATTCACCCCTCCACTTT. The chain employs TRBV27 and TRBJ1-6; a weak D match, TRBD1 (6 bases). Per the germline V gene, CDR1 is MNHEY and CDR2 is SMNVEV (reference sequence). The CDR3 has 15 amino acids. V was clipped by 5 bases and J by 8 bases, with 16 bases between them.

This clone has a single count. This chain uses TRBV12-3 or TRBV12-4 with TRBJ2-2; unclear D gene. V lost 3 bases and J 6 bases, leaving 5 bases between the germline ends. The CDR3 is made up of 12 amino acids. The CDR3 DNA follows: TGTGCCAGCAGTTTGGTAGCCGGGGAGCTGTTTTTT. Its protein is CASSLVAGELFF.

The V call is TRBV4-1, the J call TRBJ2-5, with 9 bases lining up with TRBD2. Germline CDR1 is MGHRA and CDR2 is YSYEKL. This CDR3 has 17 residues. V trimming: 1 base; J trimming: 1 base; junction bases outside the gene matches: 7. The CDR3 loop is CASSQVGLAGLQETQYF. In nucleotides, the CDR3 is TGCGCCAGCAGCCAAGTTGGGCTAGCGGGGCTCCAAGAGACCCAGTACTTC.

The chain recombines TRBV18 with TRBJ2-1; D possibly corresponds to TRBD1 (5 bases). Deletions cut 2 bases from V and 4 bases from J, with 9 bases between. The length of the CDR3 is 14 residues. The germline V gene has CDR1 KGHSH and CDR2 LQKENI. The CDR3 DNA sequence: TGTGCCAGCTCACCAGAGACAGTATACAATGAGCAGTTCTTC. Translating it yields CASSPETVYNEQFF.